Presented here are 19 T cell receptor beta chains from one specimen sequenced in a study of cytomegalovirus exposure and HLA in healthy donors. 13 Jbeta primers and 60 Vbeta primers were used for the PCR. Method: immunoSEQ multiplex PCR; TCRdb's copy keeps in-frame clones and lacks some. The sample lists more than 150,000 clones, around 82% occurring once. Sequencing was performed on PBMCs. The origin of the receptors is a woman aged 45 to 65 in good health and CMV-seropositive.

The chain has TRBV6-5 and TRBJ1-5; 7 nucleotides line up with TRBD1. Germline CDR1 reads MNHEY; CDR2 reads SVGAGI. J was trimmed by 1 base and V by 7 bases; bases with no gene match: 4. The CDR3 is made up of 14 amino acids. CDR3: CASIGTASNQPQHF. CDR3 nucleotide sequence: TGTGCCAGCATCGGGACAGCGAGCAATCAGCCCCAGCATTTT.

The V call is TRBV19, the J call TRBJ1-5, with D unresolved. Trimming removed 1 base at V and 5 bases at J, with 6 bases between. The CDR3 has 13 residues. CDR1 is LNHDA, CDR2 SQIVND, per germline (reference sequence). The CDR3 protein is CASSIVRDQPQHF. The CDR3 nucleotides read TGTGCCAGTAGTATAGTTAGAGATCAGCCCCAGCATTTT. The variable domain in full, with the rest retrieved from reference TRBV19 and TRBJ1-5, is DGGITQSPKYLFRKEGQNVTLSCEQNLNHDAMYWYRQDPGQGLRLIYYSQIVNDFQKGDIAEGYSVSREKKESFPLTVTSAQKNPTAFYLCASSIVRDQPQHFGDGTRLSIL.

V usage is TRBV9 and J usage is TRBJ1-1; D is possibly TRBD1 (5 bases). Germline V gene data show CDR1 as SGDLS and CDR2 as YYNGEE. Trimming left V 2 bases short and J 5 bases short, with 10 bases between. CDR3 length equals 13 residues. CDR3 in amino acids: CASSVRGGTEAFF. The DNA for the CDR3 is TGTGCCAGCAGCGTCCGGGGGGGGACTGAAGCTTTCTTT. Full variable domain (missing parts from reference TRBV9 and TRBJ1-1): DSGVTQTPKHLITATGQRVTLRCSPRSGDLSVYWYQQSLDQGLQFLIQYYNGEERAKGNILERFSAQQFPDLHSELNLSSLELGDSALYFCASSVRGGTEAFFGQGTRLTVV.

V is TRBV7-9 and J is TRBJ1-5, with TRBD1 matching 9 bases. CDR3 length: 16 amino acids. V lost 1 base and J lost 4; bases outside the gene matches: 5. CDR1 and CDR2 (germline): SEHNR, FQNEAQ (reference sequence). The CDR3, as DNA: TGTGCCAGCAGCTTAGGGGACAGGGAATGGAATCAGCCCCAGCATTTT. Translated: CASSLGDREWNQPQHF.

This clone has a single count. The chain's CDR3 is CASSPYPGQGAYEQYF. In nucleotides, the CDR3 is TGTGCCAGCAGTCCTTACCCGGGACAGGGAGCATACGAGCAGTACTTC. The chain couples TRBV9 to TRBJ2-7; 9 bases map to TRBD1. The CDR3 has 16 residues. V lost 5 bases, J lost 4 bases, and 13 bases stayed unmatched. Germline V gene lookup returns CDR1 SGDLS and CDR2 YYNGEE.

V and J are TRBV18 and TRBJ2-1; D is perhaps TRBD2 (6 bases). V lost 2 bases, J lost 6 bases, and 11 bases lay in between. Germline V gene data show CDR1 as KGHSH and CDR2 as LQKENI. The CDR3 runs 14 residues. The CDR3 region is CASSPKEGFNEQFF. In nucleotides, the CDR3 is TGTGCCAGCTCACCAAAGGAGGGATTCAATGAGCAGTTCTTC. The variable domain in full, with the rest retrieved from reference TRBV18 and TRBJ2-1, is NAGVMQNPRHLVRRRGQEARLRCSPMKGHSHVYWYRQLPEEGLKFMVYLQKENIIDESGMPKERFSAEFPKEGPSILRIQQVVRGDSAAYFCASSPKEGFNEQFFGPGTRLTVL.

This chain connects TRBV29-1 to TRBJ1-1; TRBD1 agrees at 7 bases. The V and J ends lost 6 bases and 0 bases, in that order; junction bases with no gene match: 7. The CDR3 contains 14 residues. Germline lookup yields CDR1 SQVTM and CDR2 ANQGSEA. DNA of the CDR3: TGCAGCGTACAATCACAGGGGATGAACACTGAAGCTTTCTTT. This translates into CSVQSQGMNTEAFF. The full variable domain, completed using reference TRBV29-1 and TRBJ1-1, is SAVISQKPSRDICQRGTSLTIQCQVDSQVTMMFWYRQQPGQSLTLIATANQGSEATYESGFVIDKFPISRPNLTFSTLTVSNMSPEDSSIYLCSVQSQGMNTEAFFGQGTRLTVV.

The J gene is TRBJ2-2, the V gene TRBV5-1; 7 nucleotides agree with TRBD1. J lost 1 base, V lost 0 bases, and 0 bases had no gene match. Germline values: CDR1 SGHRS, CDR2 YFSETQ. The CDR3 totals 15 residues. The CDR3 bases are TGCGCCAGCAGCTTGGACAGGGGGAACACCGGGGAGCTGTTTTTT. It specifies CASSLDRGNTGELFF.

The rearrangement joins TRBV15 to TRBJ1-2, with 8 bases fitting TRBD1. The CDR3 runs 14 residues. Germline CDR1 LNHNV, CDR2 YYDKDF (reference sequence). Unmatched junction bases numbered 5, after V lost 4 bases and J lost 4 bases. The chain's CDR3 is CATSIRTGIYGYTF. In DNA, the CDR3 is TGTGCCACCAGCATTCGGACAGGGATCTATGGCTACACCTTC.

This chain connects TRBV19 to TRBJ2-1; weak D call: TRBD2 (5 bases). The germline V and J ends were trimmed by 3 bases and 10 bases, with 7 bases remaining between them. CDR1 and CDR2 from the germline V gene are LNHDA and SQIVND (reference sequence). The CDR3 runs to 11 residues. The CDR3 here is CASSMGAEQFF. DNA for the CDR3: TGTGCCAGTAGTATGGGAGCCGAGCAGTTCTTC.

The J gene is TRBJ1-4, the V gene TRBV25-1; D is unresolved. The CDR3 sequence is 13 residues long. Deletions cut 4 bases from V and 3 bases from J, with 6 bases between. Germline CDR1 MGHDK, CDR2 SYGVNS. Here the CDR3 DNA reads TGTGCCAGCAGTGGCCAGTCTAATGAAAAACTGTTTTTT. Its protein is CASSGQSNEKLFF.

The chain employs TRBV7-2 and TRBJ2-7; tentative D call: TRBD2 (7 bases). Trimming stripped 1 base from V and 4 bases from J, with 11 bases between. Germline V gene lookup returns CDR1 SGHTA and CDR2 FQGNSA. This CDR3 comprises 14 residues. CDR3 nucleotide sequence: TGTGCCAGCAGCTTAGGTGGGGGGGCATACGAGCAGTACTTC. Its translation: CASSLGGGAYEQYF. The complete variable domain, with remaining parts taken from reference TRBV7-2 and TRBJ2-7, reads GAGVSQSPSNKVTEKGKDVELRCDPISGHTALYWYRQSLGQGLEFLIYFQGNSAPDKSGLPSDRFSAERTGGSVSTLTIQRTQQEDSAVYLCASSLGGGAYEQYFGPGTRLTVT.

This rearrangement joins TRBV4-3 to TRBJ2-7; 8 nucleotides agree with TRBD1. Germline values: CDR1 LGHNA, CDR2 YSLEER. This CDR3 comprises 12 residues. V lost 5 bases, J lost 9 bases, and 6 bases stayed unmatched. CDR3 coding DNA: TGCGCCAGCAGCGACACAGGGGGTCGGCAGTACTTC. As protein: CASSDTGGRQYF.

This chain connects TRBV7-6 to TRBJ2-7, with D possibly TRBD1 on 6 matching bases. Germline CDR1 reads SGHVS; CDR2 reads FNYEAQ. This CDR3 has 14 residues. V was shortened by 1 base and J by 3 bases, with 10 bases between the two germline ends. The CDR3 region has the DNA TGTGCCAGCAGCTTAGGGGGGCTTGGCTACGAGCAGTACTTC. This codes for CASSLGGLGYEQYF.

Only one count was recorded for this clone. The chain uses TRBV27 and TRBJ1-5, with 9 bases lining up with TRBD1. The CDR3 spans 14 residues. The junction had 7 bases not matched to a gene; V was cut back by 6 bases and J by 7 bases. The germline V gene has CDR1 MNHEY and CDR2 SMNVEV (reference sequence). This CDR3 is CASRAGTGNQPQHF. In DNA, the CDR3 is TGTGCCAGCAGAGCCGGGACAGGGAACCAGCCCCAGCATTTT.

This chain joins TRBV14 and TRBJ2-4, with D possibly being TRBD1 (6 bases). Looked up from germline, CDR1 is SGHDN and CDR2 is FVKESK. V lost 4 bases to trimming and J lost 9 bases, with 13 bases between them. The CDR3 covers 13 residues. Here the CDR3 DNA reads TGTGCCAGCAGCCTGAGGGGGATGGGCATTCAGTACTTC. Translated: CASSLRGMGIQYF.

J is TRBJ1-2 and V is TRBV15; TRBD1 agrees at 7 bases. Germline V gene data show CDR1 as LNHNV and CDR2 as YYDKDF (reference sequence). V was pared by 2 bases and J by 6 bases, with 12 bases of the junction left unmatched. The CDR3 contains 16 residues. The chain's CDR3 is CATSRPTTGQRNGYTF. The CDR3 DNA is TGTGCCACCAGCAGACCGACAACGGGACAGAGGAATGGCTACACCTTC.

This chain uses TRBV6-5 with TRBJ2-3; D may be TRBD2 (7 bases). CDR1 and CDR2 from the germline V gene are MNHEY and SVGAGI. CDR3 length: 14 amino acids. Trimming took off 8 bases at V and 4 bases at J, with 16 bases between the two ends. DNA for the CDR3: TGTGCCAGCGGGGGGGCTCCTAGGGCAGATACGCAGTATTTT. It encodes CASGGAPRADTQYF.

The V gene is TRBV27, the J gene TRBJ1-4; D is possibly TRBD1 (5 bases). CDR3 length: 18 amino acids. Germline V lookup: CDR1 MNHEY, CDR2 SMNVEV (reference sequence). Trimming took 6 bases from V and 6 from J, leaving 26 bases between them. The CDR3 sequence: CASRGENKFAGNYEKLFF. CDR3 sequence (DNA): TGTGCCAGCAGAGGAGAAAATAAGTTCGCAGGGAACTATGAAAAACTGTTTTTT.